This T cell receptor (beta chain) is drawn from a study of cytomegalovirus exposure and HLA in healthy donors. The CDR3 sequence is 14 residues long. V lost 0 bases and J lost 6, with 14 bases in between. Germline CDR1 SQVTM, CDR2 ANQGSEA. The assay was immunoSEQ multiplex PCR, and TCRdb's table has in-frame clones only and misses some. The sample shows 90,000 to 150,000 clones, about 83% of them seen only once. The roughly 120-subject validation cohort, separate from the roughly 670-subject first cohort, included the donors. Sequencing input: PBMCs. The sequence derives from a woman aged 30 to 39 in good health and CMV-seronegative. The chain employs TRBV29-1 and TRBJ1-1; D is unclear. DNA for the CDR3: TGCAGCGTTGAAGATCTGGGCAGGCCCCCTGAAGCTTTCTTT. Residues: CSVEDLGRPPEAFF.